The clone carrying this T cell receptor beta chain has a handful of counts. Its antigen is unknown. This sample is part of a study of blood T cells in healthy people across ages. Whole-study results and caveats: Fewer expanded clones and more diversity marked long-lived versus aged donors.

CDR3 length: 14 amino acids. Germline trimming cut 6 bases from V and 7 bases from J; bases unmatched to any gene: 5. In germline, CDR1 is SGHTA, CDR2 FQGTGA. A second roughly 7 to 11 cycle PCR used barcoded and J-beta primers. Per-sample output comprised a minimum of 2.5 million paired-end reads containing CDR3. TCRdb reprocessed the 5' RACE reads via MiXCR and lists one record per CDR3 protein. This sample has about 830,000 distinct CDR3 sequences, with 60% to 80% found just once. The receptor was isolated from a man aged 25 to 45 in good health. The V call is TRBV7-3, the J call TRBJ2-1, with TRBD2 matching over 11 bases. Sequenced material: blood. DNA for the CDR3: TGTGCCAGCAGTAGCGGGGGGGCCTGGAATGAGCAGTTCTTC. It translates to CASSSGGAWNEQFF.